This entry features one T cell receptor (beta chain) sequence. The antigen is undetermined. Noted treatment: oral pan-JAK inhibitor, 5-10 mg twice daily. With 5 bases removed from V and 5 bases from J, the gap between germline ends came to 13 bases. The CDR3 has 13 amino acids. In germline, CDR1 is SGHRS, CDR2 YFSETQ. cDNA prepared by RNA extraction and subsequent reverse transcription served as the template for sequencing. Sequenced by immunoSEQ multiplex PCR; TCRdb stores in-frame clones only, minus some. The data hold more than 200,000 clones, with 66% observed a single time. These data originate in a study of CD8+ T cells in alopecia areata. Notes on the study in general: Many expanded lesional clones remained in scalp and blood on tofacitinib. Patients shared TCRs less clearly than mice did, possibly for HLA-related reasons.

The source material was CD4+ T cells sorted from blood, sampled at approximately week 42, from a patient treated with tofacitinib. This TCR was sampled from a human donor with alopecia areata. This chain links TRBV5-1 with TRBJ2-5, with D possibly matching TRBD1 (7 bases). CDR3 region: CASSYRGGETQYF. In DNA form, the CDR3 reads TGCGCCAGCAGTTACAGGGGAGGCGAGACCCAGTACTTC.